The entry that follows covers one T cell receptor (beta chain) sequence. Original data processing: Amplification of reference gene primers was used by the study to estimate nucleated cell counts. Sequencing was performed with immunoSEQ multiplex PCR; in TCRdb, only in-frame clones are kept and a portion is missing. Clone size and the V and J calls come from that table; the DNA yielded D and trimming. The table has some 110,000 clones, less than 85% seen once; the top ten hold 2% to 3%. These data come from a study of blood T cell repertoires in COVID-19. On the study more broadly: Collection of acute and convalescent COVID-19 samples took place in the United States, Italy and Spain.

This CDR3 comprises 16 residues. The ends lost 4 bases at V and 2 bases at J; junction bases unmatched: 10. Germline V gives CDR1 MNHEY, CDR2 SMNVEV (reference sequence). This TCR derives from a middle-aged man with acute or convalescent COVID-19. The sample comprised peripheral blood. The chain links TRBV27 to TRBJ2-7; 8 bases match TRBD2. The CDR3 spells CASSSHSGTSPYEQYF. The CDR3 DNA sequence: TGTGCCAGCAGTTCTCACTCCGGGACTAGTCCCTACGAGCAGTACTTC.